This T cell receptor beta chain was sequenced during a study of blood T cell repertoires in COVID-19. Study background: COVID-19 samples from acute and convalescent phases originated in the United States, Italy and Spain.

In the original analysis: By means of reference gene primer amplification, nucleated cell counts were estimated. Data came from immunoSEQ multiplex PCR; TCRdb stores just in-frame clones and leaves some out. The DNA gave D and trimming, while V, J and clone size come from that table. Among around 300,000 clones, just under 85% were seen once, and the ten largest hold 4% to 5%. In germline, CDR1 is MNHEY, CDR2 SVGAGI. This CDR3 contains 15 residues. V was trimmed by 6 bases and J by 0 bases, leaving 12 bases between them. The chain combines TRBV6-5 with TRBJ1-5; D not certain. Sequencing was performed on peripheral blood. This sequence was found in a woman in her forties or fifties with active or convalescent COVID-19. The CDR3 region has the DNA TGTGCCAGCAGCGTTGATAGGAGTAGCAATCAGCCCCAGCATTTT. Translating gives CASSVDRSSNQPQHF.